The source of this T cell receptor (beta chain) is a study of blood T cell repertoires in COVID-19 (TCRdb year 2020). Study-wide context: Samples from collaborators originated in the United States, Italy and Spain and spanned both the acute and convalescent phases of COVID-19. Samples came from the ongoing ImmuneRACE study (first 160 participants) plus 1,254 subjects from 6 global collaborators. Where available, HLA class I and class II types were taken from metadata supplied by the sample provider and were not determined by assay-based typing. The material from the prospective study consisted of cDNA or gDNA derived from T cells, B-cell-depleted T cells, or PBMCs. The repertoires were made available in a free public database intended to serve as a resource for research on the immune response to SARS-CoV-2. The dataset comprised deeply sampled blood TCRbeta repertoires from subjects exposed to, actively infected with, or recovered from COVID-19. Sample metadata almost always included a de-identified subject ID, COVID-19 status, age in years and sex.

Results the study describes overall, beyond this receptor: How much clinical and demographic metadata was included differed by source and by participant, and the metadata was provided uncurated.

At the junction V is shortened by 7 bases and J by 7 bases, with 14 bases in between. The CDR3 sequence holds 13 residues, the cysteine and phenylalanine included. Only the CDR3 DNA is retained, 39 bases long and in frame from the first base. Looking up the germline V gene yields CDR1 SGHNT and CDR2 YENEEA. TCRbeta CDR3 regions were amplified from genomic DNA by means of the immunoSEQ Assay, a bias-controlled multiplex PCR. The paper's processing steps were these. Nucleated cell counts per sample were estimated from amplification of reference gene primers within the assay. Sequence reads were collapsed and filtered to measure the absolute abundance of every unique TCRbeta CDR3 rearrangement. For each sample, productive Simpson clonality was calculated as the square root of Simpson's diversity index across productive rearrangements. TCRdb took over this immuneACCESS table, retaining in-frame rearrangements with V and J assigned. Such tables are incomplete; in checked studies, under half of the missing clones stem from an unresolved V gene, and the remainder is unexplained. V, J and clone size derive from that table, while D and trimming were established from the DNA sequence. A total of approximately 210,000 clones appear in this sample, roughly four fifths of them only once. The ten largest clones add up to 5.1% of the sample.

This clone has only a few counts. The antigen this receptor binds is unknown. Base qualities are missing; no much larger clone stands one base away. The collaborating institutions used their own protocols to collect whole blood in K2EDTA tubes. Collaborator samples were shipped for TCRbeta analysis as frozen whole blood, isolated PBMCs, or DNA extracted from either sample type. Sequencing was performed on peripheral blood. This chain is built from TRBV11-3 and TRBJ2-1; a confident D gene designation cannot be given. This receptor was identified in a woman in her seventies with active or convalescent COVID-19. This receptor carries the CDR3 CASKALGSNEQFF. The DNA sequence follows: TGTGCCAGCAAAGCCCTAGGATCTAATGAGCAGTTCTTC.